This is a list of T cell receptor beta chains from one sample in a study of cytomegalovirus exposure and HLA in healthy donors. Clones were read by immunoSEQ multiplex PCR, and TCRdb kept only the in-frame ones, dropping some. The table has 150,000 to 200,000 clones, around 78% seen once; the top ten hold 12% to 15%. Material for sequencing was PBMCs. These receptors all stem from a woman aged 25-40 years in good health and CMV-seropositive. The CDR3 runs from the conserved cysteine through the conserved F or W. A D gene is named only where the DNA matches it firmly. Size tells how often a clone was seen (once, few, many) or the class of an expanded clone, and some rows leave it out.

TRBD2,TRBV19,TRBJ2-1,.,TGTGCCAGCCTAGAGCGGGGGAGCTCCTACAATGAGCAGTTCTTC,CASLERGSSYNEQFF
.,TRBV11-2,TRBJ2-7,.,TGTGCCAGCAGTTCGGGTTTTCCTCCTTTCTACGAGCAGTACTTC,CASSSGFPPFYEQYF
TRBD1,TRBV7-9,TRBJ1-2,.,TGTGCCAGCAGCTTAGCGGACAGGGGGGATGGCTACACCTTC,CASSLADRGDGYTF
TRBD1,TRBV5-6,TRBJ2-1,.,TGTGCCAGCAGCTTGGCCCAATACAGGGGCTACAATGAGCAGTTCTTC,CASSLAQYRGYNEQFF
.,TRBV9,TRBJ1-3,.,TGTGCCAGCAGCTCCACGGAGGGGGGAAACACCATATATTTT,CASSSTEGGNTIYF
TRBD1,TRBV28,TRBJ1-2,.,TGTGCCAGCAGCTCGGGGACAGGGGTGGGCTACACCTTC,CASSSGTGVGYTF
.,TRBV29-1,TRBJ1-3,few,TGCAGCGGCTCAACAGGGAATGGAAACACCATATATTTT,CSGSTGNGNTIYF
TRBD2,TRBV11-3,TRBJ2-1,.,TGTGCCAGCCAACATAATAGCGGGAGGGGGCACAATGAGCAGTTCTTC,CASQHNSGRGHNEQFF
.,TRBV10-3,TRBJ2-5,.,TGTGCCATCAGAGCCACAGACGACCAAGAGACCCAGTACTTC,CAIRATDDQETQYF
TRBD1,TRBV5-6,TRBJ2-2,.,TGTGCCAGCAGCTTGGTAGGGACAGGGAACACCGGGGAGCTGTTTTTT,CASSLVGTGNTGELFF
.,TRBV27,TRBJ1-3,.,TGTGCCAGCAGTTTAACAGGGAGCTCTGGAAACACCATATATTTT,CASSLTGSSGNTIYF
TRBD2,TRBV9,TRBJ2-1,few,TGTGCCAGCAGCGTAGACGTTCTAGCGGGAGGGCTCGGTGAGCAGTTCTTC,CASSVDVLAGGLGEQFF
TRBD1,TRBV7-2,TRBJ1-1,.,TGTGCCAGCAGCTACAGGGGTATGAACACTGAAGCTTTCTTT,CASSYRGMNTEAFF
TRBD2,TRBV6-4,TRBJ2-3,.,TGTGCCAGCAGCCTTAGCGGGGGGGGTGAAGATACGCAGTATTTT,CASSLSGGGEDTQYF